Listed below are T cell receptor beta chains from one sample, sequenced in a study of PD-L1 blockade in urothelial cancer. Using immunoSEQ multiplex PCR, the repertoire was profiled, and TCRdb retains in-frame clones only, with some absent. The table has about 43,000 clones, about 88% seen once; the top ten hold 11% to 15%. The specimen was PBMCs, collected around atezolizumab (anti-PD-L1) treatment. The receptor set was obtained from a woman aged 55 to 70 with urothelial cancer. Each CDR3 is given with its conserved first and last residue. The D gene is left open where the match is weak. Clone sizes are given selectively: once, few, many, or a class where the clone is expanded.

>TRBJ1-2|16|TRBV9|TRBD1|-
CASSDYYRGGYGGYTF
TGTGCCAGCAGCGACTACTACAGGGGGGGGTATGGTGGCTACACCTTC
>TRBJ2-3|15|TRBV4-3|TRBD2|-
CASSHGTSRMNTQYF
TGCGCCAGCAGCCATGGGACTAGTCGTATGAATACGCAGTATTTT
>TRBJ2-3|17|TRBV25-1|-|-
CASSVPGHLTSTDTQYF
TGTGCCAGCAGTGTCCCTGGACACTTAACTAGCACAGATACGCAGTATTTT
>TRBJ1-2|14|TRBV2|TRBD1|-
CASSEEGAGYGYTF
TGTGCCAGCAGTGAGGAGGGGGCAGGCTATGGCTACACCTTC
>TRBJ1-4|14|TRBV10-3|TRBD1|-
CAISDRAPGGQLFF
TGTGCCATCAGCGACCGGGCCCCAGGGGGCCAACTGTTTTTT
>TRBJ1-6|13|TRBV7-2|TRBD1|-
CASRTGKDSPLHF
TGTGCCAGCAGGACAGGGAAGGATTCACCCCTCCACTTT
>TRBJ2-7|13|TRBV2|-|-
CATSTQATYEQYF
TGTGCCACCTCGACACAGGCCACCTACGAGCAGTACTTC
>TRBJ2-7|16|TRBV13|TRBD2|-
CASSLGLAGGMDEQYF
TGTGCCAGCAGCCTCGGACTAGCGGGAGGGATGGACGAGCAGTACTTC
>TRBJ2-1|17|TRBV5-6|TRBD2|-
CASSGTSGRETYNEQFF
TGTGCCAGCAGCGGAACTAGCGGGAGGGAGACCTACAATGAGCAGTTCTTC
>TRBJ1-2|13|TRBV27|TRBD1|-
CASRLFAGGGYTF
TGTGCCAGCAGGCTTTTTGCAGGGGGTGGCTACACCTTC
>TRBJ2-1|14|TRBV25-1|-|-
CASSEFHSAIEQFF
TGTGCCAGCAGTGAATTCCACAGTGCTATTGAGCAGTTCTTC
>TRBJ2-1|16|TRBV19|TRBD2|-
CASALSGLSSYNEQFF
TGTGCCAGTGCCCTTAGCGGGCTGAGCTCCTACAATGAGCAGTTCTTC
>TRBJ2-7|15|TRBV11-2|TRBD2|-
CASSLELAGIYEQYF
TGTGCCAGCAGCTTAGAACTAGCGGGGATCTACGAGCAGTACTTC
>TRBJ1-1|13|TRBV19|TRBD1|-
CASSNRGYTEAFF
TGTGCCAGTAGCAACAGGGGGTATACTGAAGCTTTCTTT
>TRBJ2-3|11|TRBV6-6|-|-
CASRRGDTQYF
TGTGCCAGCCGAAGGGGTGATACGCAGTATTTT
>TRBJ1-1|14|TRBV10-3|-|-
CAISNRVKNTEAFF
TGTGCCATCAGTAACAGGGTTAAGAACACTGAAGCTTTCTTT
>TRBJ1-2|11|TRBV19|TRBD1|-
CAGWTGFGYTF
TGTGCCGGCTGGACAGGGTTTGGCTACACCTTC
>TRBJ1-2|16|TRBV27|TRBD1|once
CASSANTGGAGYGYTF
TGTGCCAGCAGTGCAAATACAGGGGGCGCTGGGTATGGCTACACCTTC
>TRBJ1-1|13|TRBV28|TRBD1|few
CASSWGTGGDAFF
TGTGCCAGCAGCTGGGGAACAGGGGGCGATGCTTTCTTT
>TRBJ1-2|13|TRBV19|-|-
CASSIEEFYGYTF
TGTGCCAGTAGTATAGAAGAGTTTTATGGCTACACCTTC
>TRBJ2-7|15|TRBV5-1|-|hyperexpanded
CASSLAGGGGWEQYF
TGCGCCAGCAGCTTGGCCGGGGGAGGAGGATGGGAGCAGTACTTC
>TRBJ2-7|16|TRBV7-2|TRBD1|-
CASTISNRGLSYEQYF
TGTGCCAGCACCATCTCCAACAGGGGTTTGTCCTACGAGCAGTACTTC
>TRBJ2-7|16|TRBV6-5|-|once
CASSYSTMGATYEQYF
TGTGCCAGCAGTTACAGTACGATGGGGGCCACCTACGAGCAGTACTTC
>TRBJ1-1|17|TRBV5-4|TRBD1|-
CASSRGQGSVVLGEAFF
TGTGCCAGCAGCAGGGGACAGGGGTCGGTTGTTTTGGGTGAAGCTTTCTTT
>TRBJ1-3|16|TRBV5-4|TRBD1|-
CASSPGQGLSGNTIYF
TGTGCCAGCAGCCCAGGACAGGGACTCTCTGGAAACACCATATATTTT
>TRBJ2-2|16|TRBV6-5|TRBD2|-
CASSYGTTEGSGELFF
TGTGCCAGCAGTTACGGGACTACCGAGGGGAGCGGGGAGCTGTTTTTT